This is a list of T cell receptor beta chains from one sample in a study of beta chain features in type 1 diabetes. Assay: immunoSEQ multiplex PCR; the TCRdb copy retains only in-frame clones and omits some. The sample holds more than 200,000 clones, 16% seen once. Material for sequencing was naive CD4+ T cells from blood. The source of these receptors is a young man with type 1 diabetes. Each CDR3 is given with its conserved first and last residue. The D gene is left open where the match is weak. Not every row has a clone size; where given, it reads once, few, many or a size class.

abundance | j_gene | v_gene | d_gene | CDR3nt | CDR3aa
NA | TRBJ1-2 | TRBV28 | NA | TGTGCCAGCAGGCCCGAATCAATCTATGGCTACACCTTC | CASRPESIYGYTF
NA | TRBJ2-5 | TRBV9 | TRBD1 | TGTGCCAGCAGCTACAGGACAGGAATACAAGAGACCCAGTACTTC | CASSYRTGIQETQYF
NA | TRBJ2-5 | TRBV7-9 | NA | TGTGCCAGCATACGGCTTGCCCAAGAGACCCAGTACTTC | CASIRLAQETQYF
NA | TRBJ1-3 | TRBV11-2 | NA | TGTGCCAGCAGCCAGGGCAGCTCTGGAAACACCATATATTTT | CASSQGSSGNTIYF
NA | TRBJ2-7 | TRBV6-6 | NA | TGTGCCAGCAGTTACGAGGGGCCCTCCTACGAGCAGTACTTC | CASSYEGPSYEQYF
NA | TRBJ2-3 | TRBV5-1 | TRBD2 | TGCGCCAGCAGCACGGGGACTAGCGGCACAGATACGCAGTATTTT | CASSTGTSGTDTQYF
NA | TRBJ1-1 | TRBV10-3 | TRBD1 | TGTGCCATCAGTGAGCGTGGGACAGACACTGAAGCTTTCTTT | CAISERGTDTEAFF
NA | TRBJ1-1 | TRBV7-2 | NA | TGTGCCAGCAGCTTAATTTCTTCGGGCCGCGAGGCTTTCTTT | CASSLISSGREAFF
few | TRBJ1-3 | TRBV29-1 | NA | TGCAGCGTAAGTGCCGGGCCCAGCAACTCTGGAAACACCATATATTTT | CSVSAGPSNSGNTIYF
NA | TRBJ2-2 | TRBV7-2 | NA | TGTGCCAGCAGCGCCTCATCGGCCGGGGAGCTGTTTTTT | CASSASSAGELFF
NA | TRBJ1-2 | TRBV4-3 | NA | TGCGCCAGCAGCCAAGAGGCCAGGGGACTCCTCACTAACTATGGCTACACCTTC | CASSQEARGLLTNYGYTF
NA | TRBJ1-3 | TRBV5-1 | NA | TGCGCCAGCAGCTTGGACAGCGCTGGAAACACCATATATTTT | CASSLDSAGNTIYF
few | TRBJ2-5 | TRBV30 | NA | TGTGCCTGGAGCTTACAGTCAACTGAGACCCAGTACTTC | CAWSLQSTETQYF
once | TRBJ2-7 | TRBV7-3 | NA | TGTGCCAGCAGCTTATACAGGGACTCCTCCTACGAGCAGTACTTC | CASSLYRDSSYEQYF
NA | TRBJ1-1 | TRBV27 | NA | TGTGCCAGCAGTTCTCAGAGCAACACTGAAGCTTTCTTT | CASSSQSNTEAFF
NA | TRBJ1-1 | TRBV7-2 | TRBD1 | TGTGCCAGCAGCTCGCAGGGGGGCACTGAAGCTTTCTTT | CASSSQGGTEAFF
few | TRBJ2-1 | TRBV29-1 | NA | TGCAGCGTTTCAGGACAGCTGACGTACAATGAGCAGTTCTTC | CSVSGQLTYNEQFF
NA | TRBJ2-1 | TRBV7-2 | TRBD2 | TGTGCCAGCAGCCGTATAGCGGGAGGGTACAATGAGCAGTTCTTC | CASSRIAGGYNEQFF
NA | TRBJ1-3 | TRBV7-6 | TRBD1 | TGTGCCAGCAGCTCAACCCCGACAGGGTCTGGAAACACCATATATTTT | CASSSTPTGSGNTIYF
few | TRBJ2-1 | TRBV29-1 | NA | TGCAGCGTCGTCCTTAAGGGTTCACCTTCCTACAATGAGCAGTTCTTC | CSVVLKGSPSYNEQFF
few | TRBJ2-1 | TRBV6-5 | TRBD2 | TGTGCCAGCAGCCAGGGAGGGTACAATGAGCAGTTCTTC | CASSQGGYNEQFF
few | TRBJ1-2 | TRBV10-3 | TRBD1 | TGTGCCATCAGGGACAGGGAAGGCTATGGCTACACCTTC | CAIRDREGYGYTF
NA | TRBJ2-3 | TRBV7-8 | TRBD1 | TGTGCCAGCCGGACAGGGGACACAGATACGCAGTATTTT | CASRTGDTDTQYF
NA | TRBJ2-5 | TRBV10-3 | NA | TGTGCCATCGGGGGGATGCCCCAAGAGACCCAGTACTTC | CAIGGMPQETQYF
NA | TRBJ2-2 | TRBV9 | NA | TGTGCCAGCAGCGTAGGGATAGCAGGGACCGGGGAGCTGTTTTTT | CASSVGIAGTGELFF
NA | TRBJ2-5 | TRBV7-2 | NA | TGTGCCAGCAGCTTCCTTACCGGGTTCCAAGAGACCCAGTACTTC | CASSFLTGFQETQYF
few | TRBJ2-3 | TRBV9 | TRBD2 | TGTGCCAGCAGCGTAGGCTATATAGCGGGAGAGAGGAATACGCAGTATTTT | CASSVGYIAGERNTQYF
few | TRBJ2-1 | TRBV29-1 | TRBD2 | TGCAGCGTTGCACTAGCGGGAGGGTACAATGAGCAGTTCTTC | CSVALAGGYNEQFF
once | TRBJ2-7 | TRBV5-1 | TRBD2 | TGCGCCAGCAGCTTTCCGGGACTAGACCCCGAGCAGTACTTC | CASSFPGLDPEQYF
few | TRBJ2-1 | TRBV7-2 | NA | TGTGCCAGCAGTCGTATTTTGGCGGTGGAAAGAGATGAGCAGTTCTTC | CASSRILAVERDEQFF
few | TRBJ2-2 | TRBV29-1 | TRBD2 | TGCAGCGTTCGTAGGGGACTAGCGGGCCACACCGGGGAGCTGTTTTTT | CSVRRGLAGHTGELFF
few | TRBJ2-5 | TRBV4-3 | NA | TGCGCCAGCAGCCGCGGGACAGAAGAGACCCAGTACTTC | CASSRGTEETQYF
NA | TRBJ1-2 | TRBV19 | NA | TGTGCCAGTAGTATGTTGACGGGTGGCTACACCTTC | CASSMLTGGYTF
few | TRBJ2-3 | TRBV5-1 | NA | TGCGCCAGCAGCTTAAGGACAGACTTCACAGATACGCAGTATTTT | CASSLRTDFTDTQYF
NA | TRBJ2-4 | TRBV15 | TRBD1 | TGTGCCACCAGCAAAGAAACGGGACAGGCCAAAAACATTCAGTACTTC | CATSKETGQAKNIQYF
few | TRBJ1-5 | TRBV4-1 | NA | TGCGCCAGCAGCCAACAAAGGGGTCGGGGCAATCAGCCCCAGCATTTT | CASSQQRGRGNQPQHF
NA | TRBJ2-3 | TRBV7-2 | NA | TGTGCCAGCAACGCGAGGGGGAGTATGGCAGATACGCAGTATTTT | CASNARGSMADTQYF
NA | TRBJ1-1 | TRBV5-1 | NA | TGCGCCAGCAGCTTGGGACATGCGAACACTGAAGCTTTCTTT | CASSLGHANTEAFF
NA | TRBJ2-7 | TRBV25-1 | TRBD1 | TGTGCCAGCAATTCGGGGACAGCAACATCGGTCTACGAGCAGTACTTC | CASNSGTATSVYEQYF
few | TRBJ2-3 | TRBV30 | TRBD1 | TGTGCCGGGACGACCCAACCGGGACAGGGGGCTACAGATACGCAGTATTTT | CAGTTQPGQGATDTQYF
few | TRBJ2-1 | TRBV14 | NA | TGTGCCAGCAGCCAACGTCGGGACAATGAGCAGTTCTTC | CASSQRRDNEQFF
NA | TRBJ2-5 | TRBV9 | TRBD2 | TGTGCCAGCAGCGTAAGCAGCGGGATGGCGGAGACCCAGTACTTC | CASSVSSGMAETQYF
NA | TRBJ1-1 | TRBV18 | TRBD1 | TGTGCCAGCTCACCCCTTACGGGACAGCAGATGAACACTGAAGCTTTCTTT | CASSPLTGQQMNTEAFF
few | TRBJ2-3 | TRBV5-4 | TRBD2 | TGTGCCAGCAGCCCGACTGCTAGCGGCTCCACAGATACGCAGTATTTT | CASSPTASGSTDTQYF
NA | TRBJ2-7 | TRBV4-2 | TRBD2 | TGTGCCAGCAGCCAAGGGACTAGCGGGAACTACGAGCAGTACTTC | CASSQGTSGNYEQYF
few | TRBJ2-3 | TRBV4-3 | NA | TGCGCCAGCAGCCAAGAGTCCCCGGGCACAGATACGCAGTATTTT | CASSQESPGTDTQYF
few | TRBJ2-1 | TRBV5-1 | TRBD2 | TGCGCCAGCGGTACTAGCGGGTACTACAATGAGCAGTTCTTC | CASGTSGYYNEQFF
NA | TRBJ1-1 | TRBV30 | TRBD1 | TGTGCCTGGAGTGTTGGGACAGGACAATACACTGAAGCTTTCTTT | CAWSVGTGQYTEAFF
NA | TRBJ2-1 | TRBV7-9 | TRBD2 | TGTGCCAGCAGCCCGACGGGACTAGCCACATACAATGAGCAGTTCTTC | CASSPTGLATYNEQFF